This T cell receptor (beta chain) is drawn from a study of CD8+ T cells in alopecia areata. RNA was isolated and reverse transcribed to cDNA, the sequencing template. This table comes from immunoSEQ multiplex PCR, and its TCRdb copy is limited to in-frame clones, with some not included. The sample records around 150,000 clones, around four fifths being singletons. Treatment indicated: oral pan-JAK inhibitor, 5-10 mg twice daily. The CDR3 is made up of 15 amino acids. V lost 2 bases to trimming and J lost 2 bases, with 13 bases between them. Germline V gene data show CDR1 as MNHEY and CDR2 as SMNVEV (reference sequence).

The chain employs TRBV27 and TRBJ2-7; the D is unclear. This receptor was obtained from a human donor with alopecia areata. The input for sequencing was CD8+ T cells sorted from blood, taken at week 4, from a patient treated with tofacitinib. The CDR3, as DNA: TGTGCCAGCAGTTTAGGTGGGGTATGGACCTACGAGCAGTACTTC. Translation: CASSLGGVWTYEQYF.